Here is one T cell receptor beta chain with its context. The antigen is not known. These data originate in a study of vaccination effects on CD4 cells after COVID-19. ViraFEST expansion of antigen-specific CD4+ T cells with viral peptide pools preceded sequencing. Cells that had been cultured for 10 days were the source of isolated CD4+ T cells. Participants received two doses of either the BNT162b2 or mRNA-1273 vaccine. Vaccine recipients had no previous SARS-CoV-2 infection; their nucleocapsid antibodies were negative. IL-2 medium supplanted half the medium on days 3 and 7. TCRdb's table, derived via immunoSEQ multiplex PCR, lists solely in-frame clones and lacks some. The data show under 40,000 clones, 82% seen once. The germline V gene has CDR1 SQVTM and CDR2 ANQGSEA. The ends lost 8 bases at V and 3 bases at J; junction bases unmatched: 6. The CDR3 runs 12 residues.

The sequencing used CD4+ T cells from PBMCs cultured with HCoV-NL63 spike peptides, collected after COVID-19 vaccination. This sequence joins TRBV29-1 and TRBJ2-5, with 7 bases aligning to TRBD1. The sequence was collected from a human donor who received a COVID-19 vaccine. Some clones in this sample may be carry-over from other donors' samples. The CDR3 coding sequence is TGCAGCCTATCGGGACAGAAAGAGACCCAGTACTTC. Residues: CSLSGQKETQYF.